This T cell receptor beta chain was identified during a study of T cells in Graves' hyperthyroidism and ophthalmopathy. Notes on the study in general: Ophthalmopathy was told apart from stable hyperthyroidism by a 13 V-J model. Ophthalmopathy, as predicted by the model, came a median about seven months after the prediction.

This clonotype was seen ten or more times. Its antigen is unidentified. Researchers amplified the TCR beta CDR3 regions from RNA transcripts. During a first-round RT-PCR of the TCR CDR3, the HTBI primer set was used. TCRdb redid the calling of the multiplex PCR reads with MiXCR, one entry per CDR3 protein. The profile shows 250,000 to 350,000 distinct CDR3 sequences, about a sixth of them singletons. This CDR3 region has 16 residues. The V end lost 0 bases, the J end lost 9 bases, and 21 bases lay between the germline ends. From germline, CDR1 is DFQATT and CDR2 SNEGSKA (reference sequence). The sequence was obtained from a woman aged 60-70 years with Graves' ophthalmopathy. Sequencing was carried out using blood. This chain uses TRBV20-1 with TRBJ2-1; D uncertain. The CDR3 region has the DNA TGCAGTGCTAGAGATTCGGCCGTAAGCTACCCCACTGAGCAGTTCTTC. Its protein product is CSARDSAVSYPTEQFF.